A single sample gave rise to the 9 T cell receptor beta chains below, sequenced in a study of memory CD4+ T cells and cytomegalovirus serostatus. Generated by immunoSEQ multiplex PCR, the TCRdb table keeps only in-frame clones and is missing some. The data show 20,000 to 30,000 clones, about 79% seen once. The sort gate was single viable CD3+CD4+CD8-CD45RO+ cells for memory CD4+ T cells. The sequencing input was memory CD4+ T cells from blood. Every receptor here comes from an adult in good health and CMV-seronegative.

The count of this clone is one. This chain's CDR3 is CASSLVGLAGGATGEQYF. DNA of the CDR3: TGTGCCAGCAGCTTAGTAGGGCTAGCGGGAGGGGCAACGGGCGAGCAGTACTTC. The chain couples TRBV7-6 to TRBJ2-7; TRBD2 aligns across 12 bases. This CDR3 spans 18 amino acids. Trimming took 1 base from V and 6 from J; bases not matched to a gene: 13. Germline loops: CDR1 SGHVS, CDR2 FNYEAQ.

The chain has TRBV7-9 and TRBJ1-2; unclear D gene. V was clipped by 4 bases and J by 3 bases, with 6 bases between them. Germline CDR1 is SEHNR and CDR2 is FQNEAQ (reference sequence). This CDR3 comprises 12 residues. CDR3 protein: CASSSDHYGYTF. CDR3 DNA sequence: TGTGCCAGCAGCTCAGACCACTATGGCTACACCTTC.

This clone was detected once. V is TRBV30 and J is TRBJ1-3; maybe TRBD1 (5 bases). Germline loops: CDR1 GTSNPN, CDR2 SVGIG (reference sequence). Trimming removed 5 bases from V and 0 bases from J, with 5 bases in between. The CDR3 totals 12 residues. The CDR3 protein is CAWDSSGNTIYF. DNA of the CDR3: TGTGCCTGGGACAGCTCTGGAAACACCATATATTTT. Combining the CDR3 with reference TRBV30 and TRBJ1-3 gives the whole variable domain SQTIHQWPATLVQPVGSPLSLECTVEGTSNPNLYWYRQAAGRGLQLLFYSVGIGQISSEVPQNLSASRPQDRQFILSSKKLLLSDSGFYLCAWDSSGNTIYFGEGSWLTVV.

The chain joins TRBV10-3 to TRBJ2-7; D gene uncertain. CDR3 size: 13 residues. Germline V CDR1 and CDR2: ENHRY, SYGVKD. Trimming pared 6 bases from V and 4 bases from J, leaving 13 bases between. CDR3 nucleotide sequence: TGTGCCATCAGCGAAACACCACAGTACGAGCAGTACTTC. Translated: CAISETPQYEQYF.

This chain joins TRBV6-5 and TRBJ1-1, with D perhaps matching TRBD1 (5 bases). The CDR3 runs to 16 residues. Trimming removed 4 bases from V and 2 bases from J, with 17 bases in between. From germline, CDR1 is MNHEY and CDR2 SVGAGI. The CDR3 here is CASSLFFGGDNTEAFF. The CDR3 DNA is TGTGCCAGCAGTTTGTTTTTCGGGGGAGATAACACTGAAGCTTTCTTT.

This clone was seen a handful of times. The chain has TRBV7-9 and TRBJ2-1, with D perhaps matching TRBD1 or TRBD2 (5 bases each). The V gene lost 1 base and the J gene lost 5 bases, with 12 bases spanning the gap. The CDR3 is made up of 15 amino acids. Germline V CDR1 and CDR2: SEHNR, FQNEAQ (reference sequence). CDR3 in amino acids: CASSLVLGTHNEQFF. DNA of the CDR3: TGTGCCAGCAGCTTAGTACTCGGGACGCACAATGAGCAGTTCTTC.

The chain couples TRBV5-1 to TRBJ1-1; 11 nucleotides match TRBD1. The V gene's germline CDR1 is SGHRS and CDR2 YFSETQ. Losses at the gene ends were 5 bases for V and 7 bases for J; bases not matched to a gene: 10. The CDR3 contains 15 residues. CDR3 loop: CASRQDRGQQNEAFF. In nucleotides, the CDR3 is TGCGCCAGCAGACAGGACAGGGGGCAACAAAATGAAGCTTTCTTT.

This clone occurred a few times. The V gene is TRBV5-4, the J gene TRBJ2-7, with 9 bases matching TRBD2. The CDR3 is 16 residues long. The V gene end was trimmed by 2 bases and the J gene end by 2 bases; junction bases not matched to a gene: 8. Germline CDR1 reads SGHNT; CDR2 reads YYREEE (reference sequence). The CDR3 DNA reads TGTGCCAGCAGCTTTGGCGGGGGGGTGAAGGCCTACGAGCAGTACTTC. It translates to CASSFGGGVKAYEQYF.

The chain uses TRBV9 and TRBJ2-3; TRBD1 aligns across 7 bases. CDR3 length: 15 residues. Germline V gives CDR1 SGDLS, CDR2 YYNGEE. Germline trimming cut 3 bases from V and 3 bases from J; bases unmatched to any gene: 7. The CDR3 DNA reads as TGTGCCAGCAGCGCGACAGGGCTAAGGACAGATACGCAGTATTTT. It translates to CASSATGLRTDTQYF.